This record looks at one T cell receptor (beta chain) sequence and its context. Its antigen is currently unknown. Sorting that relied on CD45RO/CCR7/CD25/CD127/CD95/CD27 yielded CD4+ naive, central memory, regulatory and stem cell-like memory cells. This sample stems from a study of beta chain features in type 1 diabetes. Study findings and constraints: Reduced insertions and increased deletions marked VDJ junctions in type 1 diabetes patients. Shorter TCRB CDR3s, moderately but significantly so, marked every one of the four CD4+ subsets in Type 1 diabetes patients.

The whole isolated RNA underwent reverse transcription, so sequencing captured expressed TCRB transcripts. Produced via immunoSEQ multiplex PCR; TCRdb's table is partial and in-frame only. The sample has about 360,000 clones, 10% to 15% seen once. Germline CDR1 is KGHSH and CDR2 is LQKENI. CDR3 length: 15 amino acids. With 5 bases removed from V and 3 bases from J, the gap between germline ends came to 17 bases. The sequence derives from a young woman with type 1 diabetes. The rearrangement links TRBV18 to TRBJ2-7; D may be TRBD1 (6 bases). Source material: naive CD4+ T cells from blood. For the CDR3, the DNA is TGTGCCAGCTCATCGGCGACAGGACGGGACTACGAGCAGTACTTC. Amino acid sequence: CASSSATGRDYEQYF.